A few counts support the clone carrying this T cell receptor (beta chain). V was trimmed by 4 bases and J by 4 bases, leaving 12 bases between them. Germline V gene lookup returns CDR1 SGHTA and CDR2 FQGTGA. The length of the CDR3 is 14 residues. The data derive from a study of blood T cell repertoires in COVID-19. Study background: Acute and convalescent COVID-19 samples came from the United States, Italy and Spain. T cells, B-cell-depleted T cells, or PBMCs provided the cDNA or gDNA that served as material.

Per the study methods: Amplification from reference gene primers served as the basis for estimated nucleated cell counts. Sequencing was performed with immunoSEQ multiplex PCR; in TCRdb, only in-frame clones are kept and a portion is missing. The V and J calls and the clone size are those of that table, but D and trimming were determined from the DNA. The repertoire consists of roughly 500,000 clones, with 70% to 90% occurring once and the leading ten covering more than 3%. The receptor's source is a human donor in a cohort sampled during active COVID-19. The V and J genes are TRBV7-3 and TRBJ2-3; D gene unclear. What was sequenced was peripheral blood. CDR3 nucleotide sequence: TGTGCCAGCAGCTCTAGGAGAGAATCAGATACGCAGTATTTT. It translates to CASSSRRESDTQYF.